The sequence of this TCR beta chain was determined in a study of cytomegalovirus exposure and HLA in healthy donors. About the study: A prior analysis found 117 million unique TCR beta sequences from about 179 million T cells.

A remark on this clone: As yet, its antigen is unknown.

This cohort consisted of healthy bone marrow donors. Both 60 Vbeta primers and 13 Jbeta primers went into the PCR. Only in-frame clones appear in the TCRdb table, and some are missing; sequencing was by immunoSEQ multiplex PCR. The repertoire holds over 150,000 clones, with about 80% as singletons. Points from the study as a whole: Most of the CMV-associated TCR beta chains (in a later analysis) appeared to be HLA-restricted.

Input material: PBMCs. The receptor comes from a woman in her forties or fifties in good health and CMV-seropositive.

CDR3 coding DNA: TGTGCCAGCAAGGCGGCTTCCTCCTACAATGAGCAGTTCTTC. Its protein product is CASKAASSYNEQFF. The chain is built from TRBV14 and TRBJ2-1; unclear D gene. This CDR3 spans 14 amino acids. Looked up from germline, CDR1 is SGHDN and CDR2 is FVKESK. Trimming took off 7 bases at V and 0 bases at J, with 10 bases between the two ends.